A selection of T cell receptor beta chains follows, all from one sample in a study of CD8+CD57+ T cells in acquired aplastic anemia. TCRdb re-analysed the reads in MiXCR, keeping a single row per CDR3 protein. Of approximately 470,000 distinct CDR3 sequences listed, about a third are singletons. Sequencing used sorted CD4+, CD8+, or CD8+CD57+ T cells (not recorded which) from PBMCs. These receptors were collected from a human donor with aplastic anemia. Each CDR3 is given with its conserved first and last residue. Each record gives: clone size, V gene, D gene, J gene, CDR3 DNA, CDR3 protein. D genes are given only for firm matches. Where a row states a size, it is once, few, many or the class of an expanded clone; other rows omit it.

size: NA
V: TRBV12-3/TRBV12-4
D: NA
J: TRBJ1-1
DNA: TGTGCCAGCAGTTTAGCGTGGGGGTCCCGGGGGACTGAAGCTTTCTTT
CDR3: CASSLAWGSRGTEAFF

size: NA
V: TRBV12-3/TRBV12-4
D: TRBD2
J: TRBJ2-4
DNA: TGTGCCAGCAGTTTAACTAGCGGGGGGACACTAGCCAAAAACATTCAGTACTTC
CDR3: CASSLTSGGTLAKNIQYF

size: NA
V: TRBV10-3
D: TRBD1
J: TRBJ1-2
DNA: TGTGCCATCACCGATAGGGGGCCCCAAGGCTATGGCTACACCTTC
CDR3: CAITDRGPQGYGYTF

size: few
V: TRBV12-5
D: TRBD2
J: TRBJ2-1
DNA: TGTGCTAGTGGTTCGTTAGGACTAGCGGGACACAATGAGCAGTTCTTC
CDR3: CASGSLGLAGHNEQFF

size: NA
V: TRBV5-1
D: TRBD1
J: TRBJ2-1
DNA: TGCGCCAGCAGCTTGACCGGGACAGGGGGCTTCGATGAGCAGTTCTTC
CDR3: CASSLTGTGGFDEQFF

size: many
V: TRBV5-6
D: TRBD1
J: TRBJ1-2
DNA: TGTGCCAGCAGCCACGACAGGGTAGTCGGCTACACCTTC
CDR3: CASSHDRVVGYTF

size: many
V: TRBV13
D: TRBD2
J: TRBJ2-7
DNA: TGTGCCAGCAGCTCTAGCGGGTTGTCCTACGAGCAGTACTTC
CDR3: CASSSSGLSYEQYF

size: many
V: TRBV11-3
D: TRBD1
J: TRBJ2-7
DNA: TGTGCCAGCAGCTCGACAGGGGCCGAGCAGTACTTC
CDR3: CASSSTGAEQYF

size: NA
V: TRBV7-2
D: TRBD2
J: TRBJ2-4
DNA: TGTGCCAGCAGCTCTAGCGGGGGGGCTGGAAACATTCAGTACTTC
CDR3: CASSSSGGAGNIQYF

size: NA
V: TRBV29-1
D: NA
J: TRBJ1-1
DNA: TGCAGCGCCCGAAGGGACGGGGGTAACACTGAAGCTTTCTTT
CDR3: CSARRDGGNTEAFF

size: once
V: TRBV19
D: NA
J: TRBJ1-2
DNA: TGTGCCAGTAGTATTCCTGGAGGTAGGGGCGAAAACTATGGCTACACCTTC
CDR3: CASSIPGGRGENYGYTF

size: few
V: TRBV7-4
D: TRBD2
J: TRBJ2-1
DNA: TGTGCCAGCAGCTTAGCGGCTAGCGGGGGGAACCCCTCCTACAATGAGCAGTTCTTC
CDR3: CASSLAASGGNPSYNEQFF

size: NA
V: TRBV5-1
D: TRBD1
J: TRBJ1-1
DNA: TGCGCCAGCAGCCGCGGGACAGTAATGAACACTGAAGCTTTCTTT
CDR3: CASSRGTVMNTEAFF

size: many
V: TRBV2
D: NA
J: TRBJ1-5
DNA: TGTGCCAGCCGGACACGGTCGGATACCAATCAGCCCCAGCATTTT
CDR3: CASRTRSDTNQPQHF

size: NA
V: TRBV10-3
D: TRBD1
J: TRBJ1-2
DNA: TGTGCCATCAGTGAAGGACAGGGAACTAACTATGGCCACACCTTC
CDR3: CAISEGQGTNYGHTF

size: few
V: TRBV6-1
D: NA
J: TRBJ1-2
DNA: TGTGCCAGCAGCGGGGACCTTTCAGGAGGCTACACCTTC
CDR3: CASSGDLSGGYTF

size: many
V: TRBV12-3/TRBV12-4
D: NA
J: TRBJ1-2
DNA: TGTGCCAGCGGAGGGACGGCGGACTATGGCTACACCTTC
CDR3: CASGGTADYGYTF

size: few
V: TRBV30
D: NA
J: TRBJ1-2
DNA: TGTGCCTGGAGAGGGGACATTGGCTACACCTTC
CDR3: CAWRGDIGYTF

size: NA
V: TRBV7-2
D: NA
J: TRBJ1-6
DNA: TGTGCCAGCAGCTTTAGTTTACGGAATTCACCCCTCCACTTT
CDR3: CASSFSLRNSPLHF

size: NA
V: TRBV10-3
D: NA
J: TRBJ2-2
DNA: TGTGCCACGGCGACAGACTACAGCTCTGGAAACACCGGGGAGCTGTTTTTT
CDR3: CATATDYSSGNTGELFF

size: many
V: TRBV9
D: NA
J: TRBJ1-1
DNA: TGTGCCAGCAGCGTAACGGGACGAAGGGAGGAGGCTTTCTTT
CDR3: CASSVTGRREEAFF

size: NA
V: TRBV19
D: NA
J: TRBJ2-1
DNA: TGTGCCAGTAGTATAAGGCTCTCCTACAATGAGCAGTTCTTC
CDR3: CASSIRLSYNEQFF

size: few
V: TRBV11-2
D: NA
J: TRBJ1-3
DNA: TGTGCCAGCAGCCCGACAGCTTACTCTGGAAACACCATATATTTT
CDR3: CASSPTAYSGNTIYF

size: NA
V: TRBV14
D: TRBD1
J: TRBJ2-1
DNA: TGTGCCAGCAGGCTCACAGGGGTTTCGGGGTCGTTCTTC
CDR3: CASRLTGVSGSFF

size: NA
V: TRBV9
D: TRBD2
J: TRBJ2-5
DNA: TGTGCCAGCAGTTACCAGCGGGAGGGCCGGGAGACCCAGTACTTC
CDR3: CASSYQREGRETQYF

size: many
V: TRBV15
D: NA
J: TRBJ2-2
DNA: TGTGCCACCAGCAGAGATGCGGCGAACACCGGGGAGCTGTTTTTT
CDR3: CATSRDAANTGELFF

size: many
V: TRBV7-9
D: NA
J: TRBJ1-2
DNA: TGTGCCAGCAGCTTCTTTCCCTCCAACTATGGCTACACCTTC
CDR3: CASSFFPSNYGYTF

size: many
V: TRBV10-3
D: TRBD2
J: TRBJ2-1
DNA: TGTGCCATCAGTGGGACACTAGCGGGAGGTCACGATGAGCAGTTCTTC
CDR3: CAISGTLAGGHDEQFF

size: NA
V: TRBV10-3
D: NA
J: TRBJ1-4
DNA: TGTGCCAGCAGAGGACCGGGGGGAGAAAAACTGTTTTTT
CDR3: CASRGPGGEKLFF

size: few
V: TRBV4-2
D: NA
J: TRBJ2-2
DNA: TGTGCCAGCGAGGGAGAGGGCACCGGGGAGCTGTTTTTT
CDR3: CASEGEGTGELFF

size: NA
V: TRBV15
D: NA
J: TRBJ2-7
DNA: TGTGCCACCAGCAGAGATCAGGGTAGAGAGTTGGCAATTTCCTACGAGCAGTACTTC
CDR3: CATSRDQGRELAISYEQYF

size: many
V: TRBV20-1
D: NA
J: TRBJ1-5
DNA: TGCAGTGCTAGAAGGGGTTCGATTAATCAGCCCCAGCATTTT
CDR3: CSARRGSINQPQHF

size: many
V: TRBV2
D: NA
J: TRBJ1-5
DNA: TGTGCCAGCAGGGCGTATGGGGGCCCTGGCAATCAGCCCCAGCATTTT
CDR3: CASRAYGGPGNQPQHF

size: many
V: TRBV19
D: NA
J: TRBJ1-6
DNA: TGTGCCAGTAGTATAGCCGGATTGGGTAATTCACCCCTCCACTTT
CDR3: CASSIAGLGNSPLHF

size: NA
V: TRBV5-1
D: NA
J: TRBJ2-1
DNA: TGCGCCAGCAGCTTGGAGATACAGAATGAGCAGTTCTTC
CDR3: CASSLEIQNEQFF

size: few
V: TRBV5-1
D: NA
J: TRBJ1-3
DNA: TGCGCCACCTCCGAAGGTACTATCTCTGGAAACACCATATATTTT
CDR3: CATSEGTISGNTIYF

size: many
V: TRBV7-8
D: NA
J: TRBJ1-6
DNA: TGTGCCAGCAGCTTGACAGCTACTAATTCACCCCTCCACTTT
CDR3: CASSLTATNSPLHF

size: NA
V: TRBV29-1
D: NA
J: TRBJ2-5
DNA: TGCAGCGTTGAAACGGGCTTACAAGAGACCCAGTACTTC
CDR3: CSVETGLQETQYF

size: NA
V: TRBV25-1
D: NA
J: TRBJ2-5
DNA: TGTGCCAGCTCACCGTCAGCCCTCCAAGAGACCCAGTACTTC
CDR3: CASSPSALQETQYF

size: NA
V: TRBV19
D: NA
J: TRBJ2-5
DNA: TGTGCCAGTAGTATACCCGGGACCTCGGCGGAGACCCAGTACTTC
CDR3: CASSIPGTSAETQYF

size: many
V: TRBV2
D: TRBD2
J: TRBJ2-5
DNA: TGTGCCGCCCGACTAGCGGGACCCCAAGAGACCCAGTACTTC
CDR3: CAARLAGPQETQYF

size: NA
V: TRBV10-1
D: NA
J: TRBJ1-5
DNA: TGCGCCAGCAGTGAAGTCGGGGGCGCGGCTCAGCCCCAGCATTTT
CDR3: CASSEVGGAAQPQHF

size: NA
V: TRBV5-6
D: NA
J: TRBJ1-1
DNA: TGTGCCAGCAGCTTGCCAGGAGGGAGCACTGAAGCTTTCTTT
CDR3: CASSLPGGSTEAFF

size: few
V: TRBV7-8
D: NA
J: TRBJ1-1
DNA: TGTGCCAGCAGCAAAACAGGGAATAGAGCTGAAGCTTTCTTT
CDR3: CASSKTGNRAEAFF

size: few
V: TRBV4-3
D: NA
J: TRBJ1-6
DNA: TGCGCCAGCAGCCAGGGCCCTCCGAGCTCCTATAATTCACCCCTCCACTTT
CDR3: CASSQGPPSSYNSPLHF

size: few
V: TRBV5-1
D: NA
J: TRBJ1-1
DNA: TGCGCCAGCAGCTCAACAGGGATTGAGTCCGCTGAAGCTTTCTTT
CDR3: CASSSTGIESAEAFF